This T cell receptor (beta chain) is from a study of beta chain features in type 1 diabetes. Study outcomes and limitations: Type 1 diabetes patients had moderately but significantly shorter TCRB CDR3s in all four CD4+ subsets.

About this clone itself: Its antigen is unknown.

Reverse transcription of all isolated RNA meant that expressed TCRB transcripts were sequenced. Libraries were prepared by immunoSEQ multiplex PCR; TCRdb keeps only in-frame clonotypes and omits some of them. The table has under 300,000 clones, 11% seen once. The germline V gene has CDR1 MDHEN and CDR2 SYDVKM. The CDR3 sequence is 16 residues long. The V gene end was trimmed by 3 bases and the J gene end by 2 bases; junction bases not matched to a gene: 6. The TCR originated in a man aged 25 to 45 with type 1 diabetes. Sequenced: naive CD4+ T cells from blood. This chain joins TRBV28 and TRBJ1-2, with 10 bases matching TRBD1. The CDR3 spells CASSFRPGQGNYGYTF. DNA for the CDR3: TGTGCCAGCAGTTTCCGTCCGGGACAGGGGAACTATGGCTACACCTTC.